The T cell receptor beta chain under discussion was sequenced for a study of graft-versus-host responses after intestinal transplantation. Study at large: Every recipient underwent anti-thymocyte globulin induction, then tacrolimus and steroids for roughly 3 years.

Germline V gene sequence: CDR1 SEHNR, CDR2 FQNEAQ (reference sequence). The CDR3 contains 16 residues. V lost 3 bases, J lost 4 bases, and 15 bases lay in between. Using immunoSEQ multiplex PCR, the repertoire was profiled, and TCRdb retains in-frame clones only, with some absent. The sample holds under 20,000 clones, 80% to 90% seen once. This receptor was obtained from a human patient who received an intestinal transplant, so some T cells may come from the graft donor. The source material was bone marrow, sampled roughly 120 days after intestinal transplantation. The rearrangement links TRBV7-9 to TRBJ2-2; TRBD1 or TRBD2 may be the D gene (5 bases each). In DNA form, the CDR3 reads TGTGCCAGCAGCTTTGGCAGGGACCTCTCCACCGGGGAGCTGTTTTTT. The encoded protein is CASSFGRDLSTGELFF.